This T cell receptor (beta chain) originates from a study of vaccination and CD4 T cells after COVID-19. Treatment meaning: approximately nine-day PBMC culture with coronavirus spike peptide pools or control peptides (ViraFEST assay). Worth noting for this clonotype: No antigen is known for it.

Per the germline V gene, CDR1 is MNHEY and CDR2 is SVGAGI. V was trimmed by 2 bases and J by 5 bases, leaving 9 bases between them. This CDR3 is built from 13 residues. Researchers used the Oncomine TCR Beta short-read assay to sequence DNA from cultured CD4+ T cells. TCRdb analysed the PCR reads with MiXCR anew, one entry per CDR3 protein. Among about 15,000 distinct CDR3 sequences listed, 45% to 50% were seen once. The chain has TRBV6-5 and TRBJ2-5; D might be TRBD2 (6 bases). The sequence came from a human donor who had recovered from COVID-19. Sequenced sample: CD4+ T cells from blood, cultured in vitro. This CDR3 is CASSYTSTETQYF. The CDR3 nucleotides are TGTGCCAGCAGTTACACTAGCACGGAGACCCAGTACTTC.